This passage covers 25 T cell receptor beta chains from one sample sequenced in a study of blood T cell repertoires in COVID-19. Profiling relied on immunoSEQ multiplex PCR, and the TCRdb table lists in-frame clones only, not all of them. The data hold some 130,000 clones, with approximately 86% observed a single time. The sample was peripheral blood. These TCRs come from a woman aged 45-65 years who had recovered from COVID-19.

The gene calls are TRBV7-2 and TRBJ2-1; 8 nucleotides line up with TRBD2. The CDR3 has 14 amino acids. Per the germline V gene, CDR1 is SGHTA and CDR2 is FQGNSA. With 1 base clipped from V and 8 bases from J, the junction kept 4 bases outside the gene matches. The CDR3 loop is CASSLVRAGDEQFF. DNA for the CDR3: TGTGCCAGCAGCTTAGTGCGAGCGGGAGATGAGCAGTTCTTC.

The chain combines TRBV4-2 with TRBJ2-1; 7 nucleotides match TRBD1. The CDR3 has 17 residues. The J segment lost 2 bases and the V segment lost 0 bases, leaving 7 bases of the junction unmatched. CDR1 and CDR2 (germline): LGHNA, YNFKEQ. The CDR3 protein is CASSQDFMGQTYNEQFF. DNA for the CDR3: TGTGCCAGCAGCCAAGATTTTATGGGACAGACCTACAATGAGCAGTTCTTC.

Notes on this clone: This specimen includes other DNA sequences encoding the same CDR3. The CDR3 is CASSILQGSYEQYF. CDR3 DNA sequence: TGCGCCAGCAGCATCTTACAGGGCTCCTACGAGCAGTACTTC. The chain uses TRBV5-1 and TRBJ2-7, with a weak D call TRBD1 (6 bases). The V end lost 4 bases, the J end lost 0 bases, and 11 bases lay between the germline ends. Germline CDR1 SGHRS, CDR2 YFSETQ. CDR3 length: 14 amino acids. The full variable domain, its missing parts supplied by reference TRBV5-1 and TRBJ2-7, is KAGVTQTPRYLIKTRGQQVTLSCSPISGHRSVSWYQQTPGQGLQFLFEYFSETQRNKGNFPGRFSGRQFSNSRSEMNVSTLELGDSALYLCASSILQGSYEQYFGPGTRLTVT.

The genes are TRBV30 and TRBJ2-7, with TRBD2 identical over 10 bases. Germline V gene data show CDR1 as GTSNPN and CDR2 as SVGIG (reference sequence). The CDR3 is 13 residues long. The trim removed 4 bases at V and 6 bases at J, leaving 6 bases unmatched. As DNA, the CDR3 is TGTGCCTGGACCGGGACTAGCGCCCGCGAGCAGTACTTC. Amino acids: CAWTGTSAREQYF. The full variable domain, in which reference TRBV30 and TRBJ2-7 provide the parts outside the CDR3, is SQTIHQWPATLVQPVGSPLSLECTVEGTSNPNLYWYRQAAGRGLQLLFYSVGIGQISSEVPQNLSASRPQDRQFILSSKKLLLSDSGFYLCAWTGTSAREQYFGPGTRLTVT.

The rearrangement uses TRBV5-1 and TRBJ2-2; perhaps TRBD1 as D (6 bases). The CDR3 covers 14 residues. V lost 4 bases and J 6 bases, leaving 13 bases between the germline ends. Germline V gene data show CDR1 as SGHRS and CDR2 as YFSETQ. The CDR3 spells CASSLGQRAGELFF. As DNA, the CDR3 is TGCGCCAGCAGCCTCGGACAGAGGGCCGGGGAGCTGTTTTTT.

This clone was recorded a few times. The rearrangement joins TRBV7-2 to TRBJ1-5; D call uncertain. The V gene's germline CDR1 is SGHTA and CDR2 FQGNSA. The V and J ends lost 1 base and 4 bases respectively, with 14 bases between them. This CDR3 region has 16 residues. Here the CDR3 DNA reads TGTGCCAGCAGCTTAGGTCGGGGAACGGGGAATCAGCCCCAGCATTTT. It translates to CASSLGRGTGNQPQHF.

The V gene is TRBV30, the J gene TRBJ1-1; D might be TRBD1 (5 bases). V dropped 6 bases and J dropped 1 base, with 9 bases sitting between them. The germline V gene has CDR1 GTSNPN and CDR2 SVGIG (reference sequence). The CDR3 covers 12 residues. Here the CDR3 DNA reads TGTGCCTGCCCCGGGGGGAACACTGAAGCTTTCTTT. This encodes CACPGGNTEAFF.

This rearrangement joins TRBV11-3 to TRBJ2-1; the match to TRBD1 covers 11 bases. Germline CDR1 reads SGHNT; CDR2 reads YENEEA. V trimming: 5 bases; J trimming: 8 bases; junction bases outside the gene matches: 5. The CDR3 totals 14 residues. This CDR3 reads CASSPRTGGDEQFF. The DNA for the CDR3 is TGTGCCAGCAGCCCCCGGACAGGGGGCGATGAGCAGTTCTTC.

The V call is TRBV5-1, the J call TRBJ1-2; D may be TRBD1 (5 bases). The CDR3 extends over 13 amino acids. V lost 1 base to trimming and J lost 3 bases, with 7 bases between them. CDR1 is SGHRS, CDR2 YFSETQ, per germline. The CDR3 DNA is TGCGCCAGCAGCTTGATAGGGGACTATGGCTACACCTTC. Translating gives CASSLIGDYGYTF.

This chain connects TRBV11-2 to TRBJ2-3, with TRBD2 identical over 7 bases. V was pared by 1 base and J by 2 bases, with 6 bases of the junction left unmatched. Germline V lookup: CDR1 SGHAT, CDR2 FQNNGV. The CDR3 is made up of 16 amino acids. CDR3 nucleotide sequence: TGTGCCAGCAGCTTAGTGGCGGCGGGGGTCACAGATACGCAGTATTTT. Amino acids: CASSLVAAGVTDTQYF.

This chain's CDR3 is CASSSPGVTDTQYF. For the CDR3, the DNA is TGTGCCAGCAGCTCTCCGGGGGTCACAGATACGCAGTATTTT. V is TRBV7-2 and J is TRBJ2-3; a weak D match, TRBD2 (6 bases). The CDR3 consists of 14 residues. Germline-derived CDR1 and CDR2 are SGHTA and FQGNSA. V was pared by 4 bases and J by 2 bases, with 10 bases between.

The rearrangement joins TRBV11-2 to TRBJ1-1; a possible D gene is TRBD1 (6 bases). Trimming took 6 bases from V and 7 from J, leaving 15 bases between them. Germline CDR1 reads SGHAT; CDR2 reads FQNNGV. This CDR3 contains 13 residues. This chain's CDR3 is CASRGGLLGEAFF. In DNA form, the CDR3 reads TGTGCCAGCAGGGGGGGGCTTCTTGGTGAAGCTTTCTTT.

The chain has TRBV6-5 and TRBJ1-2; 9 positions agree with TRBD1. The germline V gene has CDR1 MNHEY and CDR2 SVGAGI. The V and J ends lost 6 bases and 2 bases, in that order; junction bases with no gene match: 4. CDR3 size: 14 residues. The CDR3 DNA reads TGTGCCAGCAGACAGGGACAGGGCAACTATGGCTACACCTTC. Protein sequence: CASRQGQGNYGYTF.

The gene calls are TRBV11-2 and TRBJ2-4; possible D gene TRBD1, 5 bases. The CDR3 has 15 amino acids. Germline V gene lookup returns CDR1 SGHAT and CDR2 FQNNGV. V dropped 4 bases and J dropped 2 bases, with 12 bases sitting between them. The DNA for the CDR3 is TGTGCCAGCAGCTCAGGCAGACAGACCAAAAACATTCAGTACTTC. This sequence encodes CASSSGRQTKNIQYF.

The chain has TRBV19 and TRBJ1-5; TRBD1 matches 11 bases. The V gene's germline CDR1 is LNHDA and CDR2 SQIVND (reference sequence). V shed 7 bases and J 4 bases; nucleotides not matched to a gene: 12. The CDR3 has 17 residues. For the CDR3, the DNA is TGTGCCAGTACGGTTTCCGGGACAGGGGGTGAGAATCAGCCCCAGCATTTT. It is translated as CASTVSGTGGENQPQHF.

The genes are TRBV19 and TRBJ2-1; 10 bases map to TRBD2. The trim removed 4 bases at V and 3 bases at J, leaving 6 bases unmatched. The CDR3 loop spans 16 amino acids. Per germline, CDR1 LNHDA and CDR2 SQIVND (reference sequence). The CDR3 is CASSTGLAASYNEQFF. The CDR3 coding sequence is TGTGCCAGTAGTACCGGACTAGCGGCCAGCTACAATGAGCAGTTCTTC.

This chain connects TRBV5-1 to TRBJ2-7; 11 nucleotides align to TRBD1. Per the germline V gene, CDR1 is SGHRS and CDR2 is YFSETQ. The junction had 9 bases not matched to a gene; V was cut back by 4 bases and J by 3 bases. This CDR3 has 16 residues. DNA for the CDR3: TGCGCCAGCAGCCTCCGACGGGGACAGGGGGGCTACGAGCAGTACTTC. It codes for CASSLRRGQGGYEQYF.

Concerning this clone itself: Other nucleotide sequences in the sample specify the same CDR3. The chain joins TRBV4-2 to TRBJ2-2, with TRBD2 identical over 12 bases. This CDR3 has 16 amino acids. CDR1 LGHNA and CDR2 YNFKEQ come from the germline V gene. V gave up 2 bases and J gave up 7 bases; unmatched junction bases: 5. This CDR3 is CASSQLAGGRGGELFF. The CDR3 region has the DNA TGTGCCAGCAGCCAACTAGCGGGGGGGCGGGGCGGGGAGCTGTTTTTT.

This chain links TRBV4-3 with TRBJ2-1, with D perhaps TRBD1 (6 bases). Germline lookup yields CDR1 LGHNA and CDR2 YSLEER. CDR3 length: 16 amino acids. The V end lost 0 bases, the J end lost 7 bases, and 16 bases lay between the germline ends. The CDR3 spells CASSQEVQGFGNEQFF. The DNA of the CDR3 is TGCGCCAGCAGCCAAGAGGTACAGGGCTTCGGGAATGAGCAGTTCTTC.

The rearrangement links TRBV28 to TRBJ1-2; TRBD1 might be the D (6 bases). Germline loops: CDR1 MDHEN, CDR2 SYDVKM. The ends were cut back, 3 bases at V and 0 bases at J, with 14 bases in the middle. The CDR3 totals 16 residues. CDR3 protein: CASSFYRVGANYGYTF. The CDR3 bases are TGTGCCAGCAGTTTTTACAGGGTGGGGGCTAACTATGGCTACACCTTC.

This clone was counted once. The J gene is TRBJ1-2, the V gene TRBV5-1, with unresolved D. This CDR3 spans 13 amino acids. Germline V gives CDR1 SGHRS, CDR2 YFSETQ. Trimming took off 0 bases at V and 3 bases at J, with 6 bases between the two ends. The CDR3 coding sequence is TGCGCCAGCAGCTTGGACTATGACTATGGCTACACCTTC. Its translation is CASSLDYDYGYTF.

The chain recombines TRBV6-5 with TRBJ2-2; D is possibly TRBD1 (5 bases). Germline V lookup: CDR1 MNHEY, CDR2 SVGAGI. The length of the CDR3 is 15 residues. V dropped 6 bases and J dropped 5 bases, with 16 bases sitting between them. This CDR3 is CASRIEGKGTGELFF. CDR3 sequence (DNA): TGTGCCAGCAGAATAGAAGGGAAGGGGACCGGGGAGCTGTTTTTT.

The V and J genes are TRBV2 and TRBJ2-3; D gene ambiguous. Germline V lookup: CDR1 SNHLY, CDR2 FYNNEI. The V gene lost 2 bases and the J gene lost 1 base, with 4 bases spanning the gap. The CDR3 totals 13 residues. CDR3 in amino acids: CASSETRTDTQYF. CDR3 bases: TGTGCCAGCAGTGAAACTCGCACAGATACGCAGTATTTT.

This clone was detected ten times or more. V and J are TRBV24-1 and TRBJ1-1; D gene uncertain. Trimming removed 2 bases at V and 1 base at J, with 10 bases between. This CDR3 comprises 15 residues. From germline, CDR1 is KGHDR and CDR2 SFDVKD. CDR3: CATSDSLSGNTEAFF. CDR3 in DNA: TGTGCCACCAGTGATTCCCTTTCGGGGAACACTGAAGCTTTCTTT.

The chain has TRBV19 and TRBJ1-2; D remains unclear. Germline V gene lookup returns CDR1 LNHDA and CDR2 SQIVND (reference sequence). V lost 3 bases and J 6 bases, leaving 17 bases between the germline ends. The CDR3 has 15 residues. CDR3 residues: CASSIGGARSHGYTF. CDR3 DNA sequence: TGTGCCAGTAGTATTGGCGGCGCCCGTTCTCATGGCTACACCTTC.